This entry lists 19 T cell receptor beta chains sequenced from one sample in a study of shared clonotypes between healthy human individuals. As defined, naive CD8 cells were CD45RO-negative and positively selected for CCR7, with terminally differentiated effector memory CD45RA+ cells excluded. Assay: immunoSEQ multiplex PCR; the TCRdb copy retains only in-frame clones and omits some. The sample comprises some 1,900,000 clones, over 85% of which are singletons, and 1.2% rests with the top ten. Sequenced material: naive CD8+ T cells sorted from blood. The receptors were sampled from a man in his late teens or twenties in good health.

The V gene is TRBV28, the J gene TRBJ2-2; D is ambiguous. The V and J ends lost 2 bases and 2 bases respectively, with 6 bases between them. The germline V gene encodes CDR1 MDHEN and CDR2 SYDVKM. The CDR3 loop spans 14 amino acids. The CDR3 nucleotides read TGTGCCAGCAGTTTACCAGAAAACACCGGGGAGCTGTTTTTT. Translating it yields CASSLPENTGELFF.

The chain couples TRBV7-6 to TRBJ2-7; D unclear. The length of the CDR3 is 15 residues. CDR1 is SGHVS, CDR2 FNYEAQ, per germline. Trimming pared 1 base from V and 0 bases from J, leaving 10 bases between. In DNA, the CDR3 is TGTGCCAGCAGCTTAGATCTAGGTTCCTCCTACGAGCAGTACTTC. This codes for CASSLDLGSSYEQYF.

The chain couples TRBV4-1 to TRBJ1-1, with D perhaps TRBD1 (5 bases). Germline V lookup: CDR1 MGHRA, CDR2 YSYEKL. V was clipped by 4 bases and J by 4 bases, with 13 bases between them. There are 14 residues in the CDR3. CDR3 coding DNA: TGCGCCAGCAGCCTAGTCGGGGGGGGCACTGAAGCTTTCTTT. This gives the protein CASSLVGGGTEAFF.

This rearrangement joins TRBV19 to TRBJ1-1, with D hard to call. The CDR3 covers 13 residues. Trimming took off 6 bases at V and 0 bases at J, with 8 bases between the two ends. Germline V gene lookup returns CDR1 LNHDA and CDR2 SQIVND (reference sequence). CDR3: CASRDGMNTEAFF. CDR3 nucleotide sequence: TGTGCCAGTAGAGACGGAATGAACACTGAAGCTTTCTTT.

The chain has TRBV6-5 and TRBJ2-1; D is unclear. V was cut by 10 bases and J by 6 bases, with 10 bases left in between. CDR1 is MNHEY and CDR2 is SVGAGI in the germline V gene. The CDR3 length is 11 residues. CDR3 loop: CATLFSNEQFF. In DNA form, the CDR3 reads TGTGCCACCTTATTTAGCAATGAGCAGTTCTTC.

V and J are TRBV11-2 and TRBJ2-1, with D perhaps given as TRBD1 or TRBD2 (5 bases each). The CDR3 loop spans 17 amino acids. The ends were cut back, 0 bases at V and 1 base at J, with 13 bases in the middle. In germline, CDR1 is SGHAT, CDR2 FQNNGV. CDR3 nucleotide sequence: TGTGCCAGCAGCTTAGAGCTACCATGGGGGTCCTACAATGAGCAGTTCTTC. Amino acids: CASSLELPWGSYNEQFF.

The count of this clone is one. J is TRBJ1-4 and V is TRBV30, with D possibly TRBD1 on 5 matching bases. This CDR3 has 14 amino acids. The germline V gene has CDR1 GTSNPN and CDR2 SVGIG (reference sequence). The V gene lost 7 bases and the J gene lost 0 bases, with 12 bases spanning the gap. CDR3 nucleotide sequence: TGTGCCTTCGCCGGGACGACAACTAATGAAAAACTGTTTTTT. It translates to CAFAGTTTNEKLFF.

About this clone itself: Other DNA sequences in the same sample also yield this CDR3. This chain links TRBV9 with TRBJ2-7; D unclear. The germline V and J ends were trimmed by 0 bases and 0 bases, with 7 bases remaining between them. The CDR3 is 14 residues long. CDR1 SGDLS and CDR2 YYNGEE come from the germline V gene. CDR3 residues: CASSVDDGSYEQYF. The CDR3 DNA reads TGTGCCAGCAGCGTAGACGACGGCTCCTACGAGCAGTACTTC.

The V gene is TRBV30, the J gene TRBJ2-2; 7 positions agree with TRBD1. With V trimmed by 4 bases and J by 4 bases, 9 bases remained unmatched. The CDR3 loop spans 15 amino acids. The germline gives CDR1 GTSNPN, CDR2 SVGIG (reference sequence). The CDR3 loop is CAWTTTGAVTGELFF. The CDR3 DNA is TGTGCCTGGACTACCACAGGGGCGGTCACCGGGGAGCTGTTTTTT.

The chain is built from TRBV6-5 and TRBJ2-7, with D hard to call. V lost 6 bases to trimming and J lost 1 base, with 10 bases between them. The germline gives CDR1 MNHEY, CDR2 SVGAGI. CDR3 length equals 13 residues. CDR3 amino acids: CASSPYPSYEQYF. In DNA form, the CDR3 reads TGTGCCAGCAGCCCGTACCCATCCTACGAGCAGTACTTC.

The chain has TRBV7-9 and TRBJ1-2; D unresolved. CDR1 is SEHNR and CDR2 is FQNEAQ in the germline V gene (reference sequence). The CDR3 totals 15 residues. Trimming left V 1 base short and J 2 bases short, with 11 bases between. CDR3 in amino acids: CASSLDQEGNYGYTF. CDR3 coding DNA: TGTGCCAGCAGCTTAGACCAGGAAGGGAACTATGGCTACACCTTC.

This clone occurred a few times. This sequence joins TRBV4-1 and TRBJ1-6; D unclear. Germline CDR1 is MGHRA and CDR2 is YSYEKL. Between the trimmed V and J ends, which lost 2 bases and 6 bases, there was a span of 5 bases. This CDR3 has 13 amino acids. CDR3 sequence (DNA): TGCGCCAGCAGCCAACACATTAATTCACCCCTCCACTTT. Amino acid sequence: CASSQHINSPLHF.

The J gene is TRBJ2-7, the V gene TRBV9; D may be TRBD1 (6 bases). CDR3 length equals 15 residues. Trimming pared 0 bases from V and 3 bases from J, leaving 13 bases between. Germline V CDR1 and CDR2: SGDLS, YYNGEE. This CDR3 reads CASSVGVGAFYEQYF. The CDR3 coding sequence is TGTGCCAGCAGCGTAGGCGTGGGGGCCTTCTACGAGCAGTACTTC.

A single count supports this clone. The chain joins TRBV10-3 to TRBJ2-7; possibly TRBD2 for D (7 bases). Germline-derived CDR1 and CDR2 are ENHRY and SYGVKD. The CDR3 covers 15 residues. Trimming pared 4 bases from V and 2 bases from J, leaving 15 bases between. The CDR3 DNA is TGTGCCATCAGTGTAGGGGGGGCAGGGACCTACGAGCAGTACTTC. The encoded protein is CAISVGGAGTYEQYF.

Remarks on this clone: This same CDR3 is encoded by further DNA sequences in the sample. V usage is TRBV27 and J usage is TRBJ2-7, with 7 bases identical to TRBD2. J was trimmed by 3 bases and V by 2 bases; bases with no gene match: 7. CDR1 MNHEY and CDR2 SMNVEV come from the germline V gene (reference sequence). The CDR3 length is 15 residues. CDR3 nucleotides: TGTGCCAGCAGTTTAGGAGCGGGGTACAGCTACGAGCAGTACTTC. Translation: CASSLGAGYSYEQYF.

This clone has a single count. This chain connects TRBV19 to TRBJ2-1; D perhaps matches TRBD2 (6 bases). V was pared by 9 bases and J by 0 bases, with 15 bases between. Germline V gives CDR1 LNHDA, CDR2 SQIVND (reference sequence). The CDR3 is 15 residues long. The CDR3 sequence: CASASLAISYNEQFF. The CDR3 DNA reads TGTGCCAGCGCCTCCCTAGCGATCTCCTACAATGAGCAGTTCTTC. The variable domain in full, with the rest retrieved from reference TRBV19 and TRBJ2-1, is DGGITQSPKYLFRKEGQNVTLSCEQNLNHDAMYWYRQDPGQGLRLIYYSQIVNDFQKGDIAEGYSVSREKKESFPLTVTSAQKNPTAFYLCASASLAISYNEQFFGPGTRLTVL.

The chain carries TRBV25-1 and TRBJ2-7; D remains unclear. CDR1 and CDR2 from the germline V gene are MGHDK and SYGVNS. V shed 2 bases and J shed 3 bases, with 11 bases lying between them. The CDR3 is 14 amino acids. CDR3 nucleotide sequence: TGTGCCAGCAGTGAAGAAAGACACTACTACGAGCAGTACTTC. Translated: CASSEERHYYEQYF.

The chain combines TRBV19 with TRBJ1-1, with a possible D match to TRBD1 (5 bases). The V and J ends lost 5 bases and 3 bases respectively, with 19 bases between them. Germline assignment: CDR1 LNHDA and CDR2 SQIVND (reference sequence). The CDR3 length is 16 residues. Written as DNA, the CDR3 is TGTGCCAGTAGTTCGTTCTCGCGAGGAGGGGACACTGAAGCTTTCTTT. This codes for CASSSFSRGGDTEAFF.

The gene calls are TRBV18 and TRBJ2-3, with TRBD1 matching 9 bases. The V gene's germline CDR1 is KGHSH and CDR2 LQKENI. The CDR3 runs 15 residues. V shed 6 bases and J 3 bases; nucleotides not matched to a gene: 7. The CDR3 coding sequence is TGTGCCAGCTCCCCCGACAGGGGGGTGACAGATACGCAGTATTTT. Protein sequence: CASSPDRGVTDTQYF.